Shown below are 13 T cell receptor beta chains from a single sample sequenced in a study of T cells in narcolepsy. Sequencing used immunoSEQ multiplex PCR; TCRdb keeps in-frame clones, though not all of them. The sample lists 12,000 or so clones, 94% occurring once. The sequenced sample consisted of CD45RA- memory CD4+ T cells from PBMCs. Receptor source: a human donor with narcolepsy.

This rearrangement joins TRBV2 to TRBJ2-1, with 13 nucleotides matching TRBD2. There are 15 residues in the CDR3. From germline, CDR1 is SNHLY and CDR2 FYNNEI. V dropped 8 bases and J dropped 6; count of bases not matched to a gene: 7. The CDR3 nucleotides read TGTGCCAGCTGTACCGGGACTAGCGGGATCAATGAGCAGTTCTTC. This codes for CASCTGTSGINEQFF.

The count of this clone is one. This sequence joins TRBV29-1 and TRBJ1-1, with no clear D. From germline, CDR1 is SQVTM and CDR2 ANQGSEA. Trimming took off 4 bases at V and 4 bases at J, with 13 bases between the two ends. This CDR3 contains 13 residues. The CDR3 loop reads CSVGSQIGTEAFF. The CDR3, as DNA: TGCAGCGTTGGGTCTCAGATAGGCACTGAAGCTTTCTTT.

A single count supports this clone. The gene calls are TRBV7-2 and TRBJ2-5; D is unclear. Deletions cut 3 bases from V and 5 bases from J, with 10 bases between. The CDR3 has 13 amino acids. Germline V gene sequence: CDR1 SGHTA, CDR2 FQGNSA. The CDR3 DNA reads TGTGCCAGCAGCTTGAGCTATCTTGAGACCCAGTACTTC. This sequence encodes CASSLSYLETQYF.

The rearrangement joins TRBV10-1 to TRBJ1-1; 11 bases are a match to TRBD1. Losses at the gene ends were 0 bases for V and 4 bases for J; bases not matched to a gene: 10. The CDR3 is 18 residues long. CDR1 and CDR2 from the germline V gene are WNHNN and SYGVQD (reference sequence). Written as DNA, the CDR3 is TGCGCCAGCAGTGAGTCGGGTGGACAGGGGGCATTTGCCACTGAAGCTTTCTTT. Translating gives CASSESGGQGAFATEAFF.

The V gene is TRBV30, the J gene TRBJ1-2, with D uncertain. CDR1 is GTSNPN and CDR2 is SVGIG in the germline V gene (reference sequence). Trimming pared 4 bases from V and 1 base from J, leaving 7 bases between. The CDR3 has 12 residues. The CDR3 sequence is CAWTDFNYGYTF. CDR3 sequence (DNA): TGTGCCTGGACGGACTTTAACTATGGCTACACCTTC.

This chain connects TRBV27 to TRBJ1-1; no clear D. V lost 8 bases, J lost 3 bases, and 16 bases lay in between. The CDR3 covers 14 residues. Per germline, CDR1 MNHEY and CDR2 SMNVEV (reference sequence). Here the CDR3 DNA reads TGTGCCAGCTTACCTTACCAGGAGTACACTGAAGCTTTCTTT. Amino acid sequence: CASLPYQEYTEAFF.

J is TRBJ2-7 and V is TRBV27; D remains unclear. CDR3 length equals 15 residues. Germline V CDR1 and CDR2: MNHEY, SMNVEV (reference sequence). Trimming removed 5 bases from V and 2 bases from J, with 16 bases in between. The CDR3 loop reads CASSPRALSTYEQYF. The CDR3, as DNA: TGTGCCAGCAGTCCTCGGGCCTTGTCCACCTACGAGCAGTACTTC.

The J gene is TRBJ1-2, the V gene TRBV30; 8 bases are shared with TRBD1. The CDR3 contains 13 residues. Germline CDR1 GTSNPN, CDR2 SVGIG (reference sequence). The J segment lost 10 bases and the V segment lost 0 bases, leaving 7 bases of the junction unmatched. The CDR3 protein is CAWSVRRTGFYTF. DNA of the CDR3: TGTGCCTGGAGTGTCCGCCGGACAGGGTTCTACACCTTC.

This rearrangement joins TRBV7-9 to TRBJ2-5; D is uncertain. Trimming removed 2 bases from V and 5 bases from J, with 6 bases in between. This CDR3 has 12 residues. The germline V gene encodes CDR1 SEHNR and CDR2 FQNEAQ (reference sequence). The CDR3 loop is CASSLLGETQYF. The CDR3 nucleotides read TGTGCCAGCAGCTTACTAGGGGAGACCCAGTACTTC.

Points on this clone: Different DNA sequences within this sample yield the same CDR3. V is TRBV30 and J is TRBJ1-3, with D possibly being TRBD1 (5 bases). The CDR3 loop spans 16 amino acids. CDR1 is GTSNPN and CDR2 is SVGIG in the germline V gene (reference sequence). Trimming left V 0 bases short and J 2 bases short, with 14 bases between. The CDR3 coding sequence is TGTGCCTGGAGTGTACTGGACTTAGGGGCTGGAAACACCATATATTTT. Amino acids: CAWSVLDLGAGNTIYF.

CDR3 in amino acids: CAWSSPRTVNQPQHF. Here the CDR3 DNA reads TGTGCCTGGAGTTCACCCCGGACGGTAAATCAGCCCCAGCATTTT. The rearrangement joins TRBV30 to TRBJ1-5; D unclear. The germline V gene has CDR1 GTSNPN and CDR2 SVGIG (reference sequence). V shed 2 bases and J shed 4 bases, with 15 bases lying between them. The CDR3 contains 15 residues.

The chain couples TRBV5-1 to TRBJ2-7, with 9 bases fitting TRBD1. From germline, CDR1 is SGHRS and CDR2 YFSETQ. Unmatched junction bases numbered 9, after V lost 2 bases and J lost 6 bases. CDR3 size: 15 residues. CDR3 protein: CASSFRDRDLREQYF. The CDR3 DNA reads TGCGCCAGCAGCTTCCGGGACAGGGACCTCCGCGAGCAGTACTTC.

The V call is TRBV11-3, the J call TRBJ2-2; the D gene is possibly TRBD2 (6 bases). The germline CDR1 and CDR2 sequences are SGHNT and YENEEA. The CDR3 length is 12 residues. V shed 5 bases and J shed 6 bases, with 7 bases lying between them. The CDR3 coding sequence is TGTGCCAGCAGCAGACTAGCCGGGGAGCTGTTTTTT. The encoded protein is CASSRLAGELFF.